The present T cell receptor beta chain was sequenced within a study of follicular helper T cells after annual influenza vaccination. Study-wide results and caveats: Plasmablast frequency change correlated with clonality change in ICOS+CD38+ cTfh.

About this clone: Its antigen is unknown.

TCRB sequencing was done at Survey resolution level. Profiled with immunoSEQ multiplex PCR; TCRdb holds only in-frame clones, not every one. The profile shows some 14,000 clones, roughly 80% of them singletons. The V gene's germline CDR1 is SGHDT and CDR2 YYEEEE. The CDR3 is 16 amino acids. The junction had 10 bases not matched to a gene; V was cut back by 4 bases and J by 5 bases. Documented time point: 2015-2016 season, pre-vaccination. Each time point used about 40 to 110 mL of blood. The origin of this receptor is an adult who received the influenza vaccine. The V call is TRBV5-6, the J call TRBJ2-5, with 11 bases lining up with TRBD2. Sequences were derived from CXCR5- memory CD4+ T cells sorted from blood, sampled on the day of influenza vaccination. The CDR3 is CASSRTSSGGLETQYF. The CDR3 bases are TGTGCCAGCAGCCGTACCTCTAGCGGGGGGTTGGAGACCCAGTACTTC.